This T cell receptor beta chain was sequenced during a study of shared clonotypes between healthy human individuals. The germline gives CDR1 MDHEN, CDR2 SYDVKM. This CDR3 contains 16 residues. V dropped 6 bases and J dropped 1 base, with 16 bases sitting between them. Several immunoSEQ plates received, in even portions, the genomic DNA of each subset. The data were produced by immunoSEQ multiplex PCR, yet TCRdb's version contains in-frame clones alone and is incomplete. The sample contains nearly 500,000 clones, over 60% of which appear only once. The V gene is TRBV28, the J gene TRBJ1-5; no definite D call. This TCR was recovered from a woman aged 40-49 years in good health. Some clones in this sample may be carry-over from other donors' samples. Sequenced: PBMCs. The CDR3 sequence is CASSPKALLSNQPQHF. The DNA for the CDR3 is TGTGCCAGCAGCCCAAAGGCCCTCCTAAGCAATCAGCCCCAGCATTTT.